A selection of T cell receptor beta chains follows, all from one sample in a study of blood T cell repertoires in COVID-19. Sequenced by immunoSEQ multiplex PCR; TCRdb stores in-frame clones only, minus some. This table has 150,000 to 200,000 clones, 80% to 90% appearing once. Sequenced: peripheral blood. These receptors originate from a man between 65 and 79 years old with active or convalescent COVID-19. Both conserved end residues are trimmed from each CDR3. Clone size appears in some rows only: once, few, many, or a class for an expanded clone.

V	J	size	CDR3
TRBV2	TRBJ2-2	once	ASRLGHGNTGELF
TRBV15	TRBJ2-5	.	ATSRERVGLQETQY
TRBV18	TRBJ2-6	.	ASSPLDIQYSGANVLT
TRBV5-1	TRBJ2-7	.	ASSLEPQVRYEQY
TRBV7-2	TRBJ1-2	once	ASRMTGANYGYT
TRBV7-9	TRBJ1-4	.	ASSSGERSTNEKLF
TRBV19	TRBJ2-2	.	ASKPNTGELF
TRBV3-1/TRBV3-2	TRBJ1-6	.	ASSQCTNGQGRRAGSPLH
TRBV11-2	TRBJ2-1	.	ASSLEVFGSNEQF
TRBV28	TRBJ1-1	.	ASSLPGEAF
TRBV7-2	TRBJ1-5	.	ASSLTVYDQPQH
TRBV9	TRBJ2-7	.	ASSVGWAGSYEQY
TRBV5-6	TRBJ1-4	once	ASSLAGSATNEKLF
TRBV25-1	TRBJ1-6	.	ASRTTGNNSPLH
TRBV5-1	TRBJ2-3	.	ASSLGQVTDTQY
TRBV10-3	TRBJ2-7	once	AIRGQGYEQY
TRBV28	TRBJ2-1	once	ASSFLLYNEQF
TRBV3-1/TRBV3-2	TRBJ1-1	.	ASSQGGEAF
TRBV21-1	TRBJ2-5	.	ASSKAGTSGEQTQY
TRBV7-9	TRBJ1-2	.	ASSSASGSYGYT
TRBV27	TRBJ2-5	.	ASSRGLTRQETQY
TRBV5-4	TRBJ1-1	few	ASSLAPGQANTEAF
TRBV13	TRBJ1-5	.	ASSLAIGDQPQH
TRBV27	TRBJ1-1	.	ASRKDRSTEAF
TRBV5-1	TRBJ2-7	.	ASSLGTLAYEQY
TRBV5-5	TRBJ1-1	.	ASSLVTGPYTEAF
TRBV5-1	TRBJ2-3	.	ASSPATDTQY
TRBV5-1	TRBJ2-7	.	ASSEGTVFYEQY
TRBV24-1	TRBJ1-2	.	ATSAGGGSYGYT
TRBV6-5	TRBJ2-7	.	ASSYSTSGASYEQY
TRBV5-4	TRBJ2-2	.	ASSLGGVGGELF
TRBV28	TRBJ1-2	once	ASTYRDRIANYGYT
TRBV5-4	TRBJ1-3	many	ASSLGQVISGNTIY
TRBV5-4	TRBJ1-4	.	ASSLGGTNEKLF
TRBV11-2	TRBJ1-2	.	ASSLAQTAAYGYT
TRBV5-5	TRBJ1-4	.	ASRYGVRGPNEKLF
TRBV4-1	TRBJ1-5	.	ASSQDRGNQPQH
TRBV18	TRBJ1-3	.	ASSPMQGASGNTIY
TRBV7-7	TRBJ2-7	.	ASSKGTAYEQY
TRBV5-1	TRBJ2-2	.	ASSLDRNTGELF
TRBV18	TRBJ1-2	.	ASSQGSKYGYT
TRBV6-2/TRBV6-3	TRBJ1-5	.	ASSYTGNQPQH
TRBV28	TRBJ2-3	.	ASSLLARVADTQY
TRBV19	TRBJ1-4	few	ASTSTGVVGKLF
TRBV5-1	TRBJ1-1	.	ASSSQQGTEAF
TRBV19	TRBJ2-3	.	ASSTTRASTDTQY
TRBV4-1	TRBJ2-5	.	ASSQDSYGETQY
TRBV5-1	TRBJ1-2	.	ASSEVGQSNYGYT
TRBV14	TRBJ2-1	few	ASSQHSGRDDNEQF
TRBV7-9	TRBJ2-7	.	ASKGPNRVHEQY
TRBV25-1	TRBJ2-5	many	ASSERGHQETQY